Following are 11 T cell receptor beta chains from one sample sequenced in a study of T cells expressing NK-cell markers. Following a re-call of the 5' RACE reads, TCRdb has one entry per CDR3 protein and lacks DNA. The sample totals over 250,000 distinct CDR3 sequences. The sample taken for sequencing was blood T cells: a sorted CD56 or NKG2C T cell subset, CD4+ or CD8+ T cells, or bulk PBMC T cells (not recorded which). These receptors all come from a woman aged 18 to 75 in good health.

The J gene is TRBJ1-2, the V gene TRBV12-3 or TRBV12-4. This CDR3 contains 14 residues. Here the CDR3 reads CASSRHGDNYGYTF.

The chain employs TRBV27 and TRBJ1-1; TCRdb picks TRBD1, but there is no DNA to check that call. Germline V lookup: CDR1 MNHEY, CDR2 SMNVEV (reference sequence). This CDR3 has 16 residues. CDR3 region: CASSLGTGGGSTEAFF.

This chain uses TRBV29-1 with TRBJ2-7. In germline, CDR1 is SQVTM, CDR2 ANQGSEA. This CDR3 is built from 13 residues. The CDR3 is CSVTAVASYEQYF.

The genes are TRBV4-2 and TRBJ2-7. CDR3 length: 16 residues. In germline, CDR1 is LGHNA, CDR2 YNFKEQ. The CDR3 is CASSQDPGGSSYEQYF.

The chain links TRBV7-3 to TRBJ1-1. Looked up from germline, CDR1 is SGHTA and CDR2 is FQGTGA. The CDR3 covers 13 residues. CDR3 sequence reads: CASSLSGVSEAFF.

The CDR3: CASKLDGETQYF. This rearrangement joins TRBV6-2 or TRBV6-3 to TRBJ2-5; TCRdb's assignment of TRBD2 cannot be checked, as there is no DNA. Germline lookup yields CDR1 MNHEY and CDR2 SVGEGT. CDR3 size: 12 residues.

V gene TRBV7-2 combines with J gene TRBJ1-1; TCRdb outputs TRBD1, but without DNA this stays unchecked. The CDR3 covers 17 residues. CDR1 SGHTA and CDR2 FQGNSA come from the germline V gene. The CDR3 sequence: CASSLGQSASVNTEAFF.

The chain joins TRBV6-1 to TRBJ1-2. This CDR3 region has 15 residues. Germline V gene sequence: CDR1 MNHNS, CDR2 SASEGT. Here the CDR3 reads CASSEAEKGNYGYTF.

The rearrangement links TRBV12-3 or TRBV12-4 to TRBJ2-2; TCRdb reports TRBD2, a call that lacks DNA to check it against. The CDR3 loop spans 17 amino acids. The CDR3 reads CASRPYSGGADTGELFF.

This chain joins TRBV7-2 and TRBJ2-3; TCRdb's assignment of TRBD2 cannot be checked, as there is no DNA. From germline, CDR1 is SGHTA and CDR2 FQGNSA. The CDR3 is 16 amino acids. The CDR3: CASSLDGLRGTDTQYF.

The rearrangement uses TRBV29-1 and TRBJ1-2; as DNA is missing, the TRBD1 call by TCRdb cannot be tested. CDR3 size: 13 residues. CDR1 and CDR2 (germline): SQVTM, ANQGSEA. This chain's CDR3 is CSVGTGGFYGYTF.